This TCR beta chain was sequenced for a study of vaccination effects on CD4 cells after COVID-19. CDR1 is ENHRY and CDR2 is SYGVKD in the germline V gene. Trimming cost V 3 bases and J 4 bases, with 6 bases left between them. This CDR3 spans 13 amino acids. Produced via immunoSEQ multiplex PCR; TCRdb's table is partial and in-frame only. The profile shows over 65,000 clones, 77% of them singletons. Cultured cells yielded isolated CD4+ T cells after nine to ten days. The healthy vaccine recipients, who had no prior SARS-CoV-2 infection, showed negative nucleocapsid antibodies. Regarding this clone: Its specificity is not known.

This receptor was taken from a human donor who received a COVID-19 vaccine. The sample in question was CD4+ T cells from PBMCs cultured without peptide, obtained before COVID-19 vaccination. The chain employs TRBV10-3 and TRBJ2-2; no reliable D call. In DNA form, the CDR3 reads TGTGCCATCAGTGACCGTGGCACCGGGGAGCTGTTTTTT. Its translation: CAISDRGTGELFF.